Listed below are T cell receptor beta chains from one sample, sequenced in a study of cytomegalovirus exposure and HLA in healthy donors. The repertoire was sequenced with immunoSEQ multiplex PCR; TCRdb's copy has only in-frame clones and lacks some. The sample lists 170,000 or so clones, roughly four fifths occurring once. The source material was PBMCs. The origin of the receptors is a woman between 18 and 29 years old in good health and CMV-seropositive. The CDR3 runs from the conserved cysteine through the conserved F or W. Clone size is shown for a subset of rows, as once, few, many or a class of expanded clone.

TRBJ2-2 | . | TRBV9 | CASSAGGAGELFF
TRBJ1-3 | . | TRBV9 | CASSSGSGNTIYF
TRBJ2-2 | . | TRBV6-5 | CASQSGGQNTGELFF
TRBJ2-5 | . | TRBV6-6 | CASSSDRGGQETQYF
TRBJ1-6 | . | TRBV21-1 | CASSPDRADSPLHF
TRBJ1-3 | . | TRBV2 | CATDSSGNTIYF
TRBJ2-1 | . | TRBV7-8 | CASSTDPGTNEQFF
TRBJ2-7 | . | TRBV19 | CASKLGAGDYEQYF
TRBJ2-3 | . | TRBV29-1 | CSVELPSGSGAPSDTQYF
TRBJ2-2 | . | TRBV20-1 | CSAGWGVELFF
TRBJ2-7 | . | TRBV2 | CASSDISYEQYF
TRBJ2-5 | . | TRBV4-1 | CASSLLPGETQYF
TRBJ2-7 | . | TRBV6-6 | CATSDMYEQYF
TRBJ1-1 | . | TRBV11-2 | CASSLDPWDKKDAFF
TRBJ1-5 | . | TRBV19 | CASSIEEGRGNNQPQHF
TRBJ1-4 | . | TRBV5-6 | CASSPGHIRLSATNEKLFF
TRBJ1-1 | medium-sized | TRBV19 | CASSISVRKVNTEAFF
TRBJ1-1 | . | TRBV29-1 | CSVQSRGTEAFF
TRBJ2-2 | . | TRBV11-3 | CASSFTGTGAGELFF
TRBJ2-1 | . | TRBV9 | CASSVFGTSGGAIGEQFF
TRBJ2-3 | . | TRBV2 | CASVVEGSLADTQYF
TRBJ2-1 | . | TRBV9 | CASSVGSSQGEGEQFF
TRBJ2-7 | few | TRBV7-2 | CASSLSFGAGDPYEQYF
TRBJ1-2 | . | TRBV4-1 | CASSQEGVGVYGYTF
TRBJ2-5 | . | TRBV11-2 | CASSLGRGGVLETQYF
TRBJ1-5 | . | TRBV19 | CASSINSGWLQHF
TRBJ2-3 | . | TRBV18 | CASSPRGGDTQYF
TRBJ1-1 | . | TRBV15 | CATSRARGNTEAFF
TRBJ2-3 | . | TRBV6-1 | CASTGGGNPTDTQYF
TRBJ1-6 | . | TRBV4-1 | CASSDFGTGLSPLHF
TRBJ2-2 | . | TRBV7-2 | CASSGGLVTGELFF
TRBJ1-5 | . | TRBV6-5 | CASSDRDNQPQHF
TRBJ1-3 | . | TRBV5-1 | CASSTQGDTGNTIYF
TRBJ2-1 | . | TRBV10-3 | CAISESERGQFF
TRBJ1-5 | . | TRBV9 | CASSVGAGIQPQHF
TRBJ2-2 | . | TRBV18 | CASSRTSEGTGELFF
TRBJ2-7 | . | TRBV9 | CASSPLDRGRGEQYF
TRBJ2-3 | once | TRBV5-1 | CASSIQRGNTDTQYF
TRBJ2-7 | . | TRBV27 | CASSLSGQPYEQYF
TRBJ1-1 | . | TRBV6-1 | CASSERGTGAAFF
TRBJ2-5 | few | TRBV19 | CASSHGLAGGQETQYF
TRBJ1-1 | . | TRBV10-1 | CASSETTGANTEAFF
TRBJ1-1 | . | TRBV7-6 | CASSSGGTGRQSFF
TRBJ2-2 | . | TRBV6-1 | CASQGQGDTGELFF